These 31 T cell receptor beta chains were sequenced from one sample in a study of cytomegalovirus exposure and HLA in healthy donors. The primer mix had 60 Vbeta and 13 Jbeta primers. Assay: immunoSEQ multiplex PCR; the TCRdb copy retains only in-frame clones and omits some. The sample includes more than 95,000 clones, over 65% of them seen just once. The source material was PBMCs. The receptors derive from a man aged 35 to 55 in good health and CMV-seropositive.

The chain employs TRBV9 and TRBJ2-5; unclear D gene. The J call may be faulty, since TRBJ2-7 better matches the DNA end. The CDR3 has 14 amino acids. The V gene's germline CDR1 is SGDLS and CDR2 YYNGEE. The CDR3 spells CASSVVPDSYEQYF. CDR3 bases: TGTGCCAGCAGCGTAGTCCCGGACTCCTACGAGCAGTACTTC.

CDR3 region: CASPTSGAAETQYF. Here the CDR3 DNA reads TGTGCCAGCCCGACTAGCGGGGCTGCCGAGACCCAGTACTTC. The V call is TRBV21-1, the J call TRBJ2-5; the table gives TRBD2 as D, unverified against the DNA. TRBV21-1 is shown as a pseudogene. The CDR3 covers 14 residues.

This clone appeared a few times. V is TRBV9 and J is TRBJ1-1, with 8 bases that match TRBD1. The junction had 14 bases not matched to a gene; V was cut back by 4 bases and J by 3 bases. The germline V gene encodes CDR1 SGDLS and CDR2 YYNGEE. The CDR3 length is 17 residues. CDR3 in DNA: TGTGCCAGCAGCCCCCGGGACAGGCCCACTTCGGACACTGAAGCTTTCTTT. Translation: CASSPRDRPTSDTEAFF.

The rearrangement joins TRBV11-2 to TRBJ2-4, with TRBD2 matching over 14 bases. This CDR3 region has 17 residues. The V and J ends lost 4 bases and 8 bases, in that order; junction bases with no gene match: 10. The germline CDR1 and CDR2 sequences are SGHAT and FQNNGV. DNA of the CDR3: TGTGCCAGCAGCTCGGCCGGGACTAGCGGGGGTAGGGACATTCAGTACTTC. Its translation: CASSSAGTSGGRDIQYF.

The chain combines TRBV7-6 with TRBJ2-5; D might be TRBD2 (6 bases). Germline V gives CDR1 SGHVS, CDR2 FNYEAQ. This CDR3 has 14 residues. The germline V and J ends were trimmed by 5 bases and 4 bases, with 14 bases remaining between them. Here the CDR3 reads CASSRPGVVETQYF. CDR3 bases: TGTGCCAGCAGCAGGCCGGGAGTGGTAGAGACCCAGTACTTC. Supplemented by reference TRBV7-6 and TRBJ2-5, the full variable domain reads GAGVSQSPRYKVTKRGQDVALRCDPISGHVSLYWYRQALGQGPEFLTYFNYEAQQDKSGLPNDRFSAERPEGSISTLTIQRTEQRDSAMYRCASSRPGVVETQYFGPGTRLLVL.

V gene TRBV11-2 combines with J gene TRBJ1-2, with D possibly being TRBD1 (6 bases). The V gene's germline CDR1 is SGHAT and CDR2 FQNNGV. Trimming shortened V by 0 bases and J by 8 bases, and 19 bases separated the two germline ends. CDR3 length: 16 amino acids. CDR3 residues: CASSLDRLPGEKGYTF. CDR3 DNA: TGTGCCAGCAGCTTAGATCGTTTACCAGGGGAAAAAGGCTACACCTTC.

The chain combines TRBV7-8 with TRBJ1-1; perhaps TRBD1 as D (6 bases). Germline lookup yields CDR1 SGHVS and CDR2 FQNEAQ. This CDR3 comprises 14 residues. The ends were cut back, 4 bases at V and 3 bases at J, with 12 bases in the middle. CDR3 region: CASSSSGGHTEAFF. For the CDR3, the DNA is TGTGCCAGCAGCTCCTCCGGGGGGCACACTGAAGCTTTCTTT.

This clone has only a few counts. This chain uses TRBV15 with TRBJ2-1, with 9 bases that match TRBD1. The CDR3 contains 17 residues. Unmatched junction bases numbered 13, after V lost 3 bases and J lost 7 bases. CDR1 is LNHNV and CDR2 is YYDKDF in the germline V gene (reference sequence). CDR3 amino acids: CATSRGPGGTGRNEQFF. The CDR3 DNA sequence: TGTGCCACCAGCAGGGGACCTGGAGGGACAGGGAGGAATGAGCAGTTCTTC.

The gene calls are TRBV7-2 and TRBJ1-2, with D unclear. V lost 5 bases, J lost 7 bases, and 17 bases lay in between. The CDR3 length is 14 residues. Germline values: CDR1 SGHTA, CDR2 FQGNSA. The CDR3 is CASSPTGSVLGYTF. The CDR3 coding sequence is TGTGCCAGCAGCCCTACCGGGTCAGTCCTTGGCTACACCTTC.

This chain links TRBV27 with TRBJ1-1, with 8 bases aligning to TRBD1. The CDR3 contains 17 residues. V lost 5 bases, J lost 0 bases, and 11 bases stayed unmatched. Germline V CDR1 and CDR2: MNHEY, SMNVEV (reference sequence). For the CDR3, the DNA is TGTGCCAGCAGTCAAAGACAGGGGCGATGGATGAACACTGAAGCTTTCTTT. This encodes CASSQRQGRWMNTEAFF.

In DNA, the CDR3 is TGTGCCACCAGCAGGTCACTAGGAGGAGATACGCAGTATTTT. Translating gives CATSRSLGGDTQYF. The gene calls are TRBV15 and TRBJ2-3; tentative D call: TRBD2 (5 bases). Per the germline V gene, CDR1 is LNHNV and CDR2 is YYDKDF (reference sequence). CDR3 length: 14 residues. V lost 3 bases and J 5 bases, leaving 12 bases between the germline ends.

This sequence joins TRBV19 and TRBJ1-1; tentative D call: TRBD1 (6 bases). CDR3 size: 16 residues. V was trimmed by 6 bases and J by 0 bases, leaving 17 bases between them. Germline-derived CDR1 and CDR2 are LNHDA and SQIVND (reference sequence). In DNA, the CDR3 is TGTGCCAGTAGGGACAGAAAAAGGGGTATGAACACTGAAGCTTTCTTT. The encoded protein is CASRDRKRGMNTEAFF. The full variable domain, in which reference TRBV19 and TRBJ1-1 provide the parts outside the CDR3, is DGGITQSPKYLFRKEGQNVTLSCEQNLNHDAMYWYRQDPGQGLRLIYYSQIVNDFQKGDIAEGYSVSREKKESFPLTVTSAQKNPTAFYLCASRDRKRGMNTEAFFGQGTRLTVV.

The V call is TRBV30, the J call TRBJ2-7, with D perhaps TRBD2 (5 bases). The CDR3 contains 13 residues. Trimming removed 4 bases from V and 0 bases from J, with 10 bases in between. CDR1 GTSNPN and CDR2 SVGIG come from the germline V gene (reference sequence). CDR3 in amino acids: CAWTRGLSYEQYF. The CDR3 region has the DNA TGTGCCTGGACTCGAGGGCTCTCCTACGAGCAGTACTTC.

As to this clone: Other DNA sequences within the sample encode an identical CDR3. The genes are TRBV27 and TRBJ2-3, with 7 bases that match TRBD1. Germline values: CDR1 MNHEY, CDR2 SMNVEV (reference sequence). The CDR3 length is 14 residues. Trimming cost V 7 bases and J 1 base; bases outside gene matches: 5. The CDR3 sequence is CASTRQGGTDTQYF. In nucleotides, the CDR3 is TGTGCCAGCACTCGACAGGGTGGCACAGATACGCAGTATTTT.

This rearrangement joins TRBV4-2 to TRBJ2-3, with unresolved D. The V gene lost 4 bases and the J gene lost 2 bases, with 13 bases spanning the gap. CDR1 and CDR2 (germline): LGHNA, YNFKEQ. This CDR3 spans 15 amino acids. Here the CDR3 DNA reads TGTGCCAGCAGCCCATCCCGTAGAGACACAGATACGCAGTATTTT. It specifies CASSPSRRDTDTQYF.

The J gene is TRBJ1-2, the V gene TRBV28, with D tentatively TRBD1 (5 bases). Germline CDR1 reads MDHEN; CDR2 reads SYDVKM. V was shortened by 2 bases and J by 2 bases, with 9 bases between the two germline ends. This CDR3 has 14 residues. In nucleotides, the CDR3 is TGTGCCAGCAGTTTAAGGACACCCAACTATGGCTACACCTTC. Protein product: CASSLRTPNYGYTF.

Here the CDR3 DNA reads TGTGCCAGCTTTAACCCAGGGGGATCGATGGGCTATGGCTACACCTTC. This encodes CASFNPGGSMGYGYTF. The V and J genes are TRBV28 and TRBJ1-2; the match to TRBD1 covers 7 bases. This CDR3 is built from 16 residues. Germline V gene lookup returns CDR1 MDHEN and CDR2 SYDVKM. The V segment lost 8 bases and the J segment 4 bases; nucleotides outside the gene matches: 16.

The CDR3 DNA reads as TGTGCCAGCTCACCGGGGATCAGGGAAACGAGCGGGGAGCTGTTTTTT. Its protein is CASSPGIRETSGELFF. The chain couples TRBV18 to TRBJ2-2; TRBD1 might be the D (5 bases). Trimming took off 3 bases at V and 7 bases at J, with 18 bases between the two ends. The V gene's germline CDR1 is KGHSH and CDR2 LQKENI. The CDR3 runs to 16 residues. Using reference TRBV18 and TRBJ2-2 for the parts outside the CDR3, the full variable domain is NAGVMQNPRHLVRRRGQEARLRCSPMKGHSHVYWYRQLPEEGLKFMVYLQKENIIDESGMPKERFSAEFPKEGPSILRIQQVVRGDSAAYFCASSPGIRETSGELFFGEGSRLTVL.

The table lists this clone with a few counts. The rearrangement uses TRBV5-1 and TRBJ1-1; D gene uncertain. The CDR3 runs to 15 residues. CDR1 is SGHRS, CDR2 YFSETQ, per germline. V dropped 5 bases and J dropped 4 bases, with 18 bases sitting between them. Here the CDR3 reads CASRPVAGSGTEAFF. As DNA, the CDR3 is TGCGCCAGCAGACCCGTGGCGGGTTCGGGCACTGAAGCTTTCTTT.

The V and J genes are TRBV28 and TRBJ2-7; TRBD1 matches at 11 bases. V shed 5 bases and J 3 bases; nucleotides not matched to a gene: 6. The CDR3 spans 15 residues. Germline V CDR1 and CDR2: MDHEN, SYDVKM. As DNA, the CDR3 is TGTGCCAGCAGTCCGGGGACAGGGGGAATCTACGAGCAGTACTTC. Protein sequence: CASSPGTGGIYEQYF.

The V and J genes are TRBV28 and TRBJ2-3, with D maybe TRBD2 (7 bases). This CDR3 region has 15 residues. CDR1 MDHEN and CDR2 SYDVKM come from the germline V gene. Between the trimmed V and J ends, which lost 6 bases and 4 bases, there was a span of 17 bases. As DNA, the CDR3 is TGTGCCAGCAGGGTTGGAGGGAGGGGGGCAGATACGCAGTATTTT. Protein: CASRVGGRGADTQYF. Based on the CDR3 plus reference TRBV28 and TRBJ2-3, the full variable domain is DVKVTQSSRYLVKRTGEKVFLECVQDMDHENMFWYRQDPGLGLRLIYFSYDVKMKEKGDIPEGYSVSREKKERFSLILESASTNQTSMYLCASRVGGRGADTQYFGPGTRLTVL.

The rearrangement joins TRBV5-4 to TRBJ2-2; D is perhaps TRBD2 (7 bases). This CDR3 region has 16 residues. Trimming left V 0 bases short and J 4 bases short, with 13 bases between. The germline V gene encodes CDR1 SGHNT and CDR2 YYREEE (reference sequence). The CDR3 here is CASSLAGGLSTGELFF. CDR3 DNA sequence: TGTGCCAGCAGCTTGGCCGGGGGGCTGAGCACCGGGGAGCTGTTTTTT.

The chain is built from TRBV9 and TRBJ2-3; TRBD2 agrees at 8 bases. Germline V gene sequence: CDR1 SGDLS, CDR2 YYNGEE. V shed 0 bases and J 5 bases; nucleotides not matched to a gene: 11. The CDR3 spans 17 residues. The CDR3 DNA follows: TGTGCCAGCAGCGTAGTAGGAAACGGGGGGGCGAAAGATACGCAGTATTTT. Amino acid sequence: CASSVVGNGGAKDTQYF.

This chain links TRBV6-5 with TRBJ1-1, with D unresolved. V was pared by 5 bases and J by 6 bases, with 13 bases between. The CDR3 has 13 amino acids. Germline CDR1 MNHEY, CDR2 SVGAGI. CDR3 protein: CASSGSGIPEAFF. CDR3 bases: TGTGCCAGCAGTGGCTCCGGGATTCCTGAAGCTTTCTTT.

This chain connects TRBV4-2 to TRBJ2-5; tentatively, D is TRBD1 (5 bases). Trimming pared 1 base from V and 2 bases from J, leaving 17 bases between. Germline CDR1 reads LGHNA; CDR2 reads YNFKEQ. This CDR3 has 17 amino acids. CDR3 nucleotide sequence: TGTGCCAGCAGCCAAGTAGGTGGGGCGCCTATACAAGAGACCCAGTACTTC. Protein sequence: CASSQVGGAPIQETQYF.

The chain uses TRBV29-1 and TRBJ1-1; maybe TRBD1 (5 bases). CDR1 SQVTM and CDR2 ANQGSEA come from the germline V gene. The CDR3 is made up of 13 amino acids. V lost 7 bases, J lost 2 bases, and 14 bases lay in between. The CDR3 here is CSAAWGGNTEAFF. Written as DNA, the CDR3 is TGCAGCGCTGCTTGGGGGGGAAACACTGAAGCTTTCTTT.

The chain has TRBV2 and TRBJ2-7; 13 bases map to TRBD2. Germline loops: CDR1 SNHLY, CDR2 FYNNEI. V shed 3 bases and J 2 bases; nucleotides not matched to a gene: 4. CDR3 size: 16 residues. CDR3 residues: CASSDGLAGDPYEQYF. In nucleotides, the CDR3 is TGTGCCAGCAGTGACGGACTAGCGGGAGACCCCTACGAGCAGTACTTC.

The rearrangement uses TRBV7-2 and TRBJ2-1; D may be TRBD2 (6 bases). V lost 8 bases, J lost 3 bases, and 14 bases lay in between. The germline V gene encodes CDR1 SGHTA and CDR2 FQGNSA. This CDR3 region has 14 residues. DNA of the CDR3: TGTGCCAGCGGTCGGCGGGGAGTCTACAATGAGCAGTTCTTC. Amino acid sequence: CASGRRGVYNEQFF.

V and J are TRBV11-2 and TRBJ2-7; 9 bases are a match to TRBD2. The CDR3 sequence is 16 residues long. Germline V CDR1 and CDR2: SGHAT, FQNNGV. Trimming at V came to 1 base and at J to 1 base, leaving 5 bases not matched to a gene. CDR3 sequence reads: CASSLGGTSLSYEQYF. CDR3 DNA sequence: TGTGCCAGCAGCTTAGGCGGGACTAGCCTTTCCTACGAGCAGTACTTC.

V is TRBV6-5 and J is TRBJ2-2; a possible D gene is TRBD1 (6 bases). In germline, CDR1 is MNHEY, CDR2 SVGAGI. V gave up 6 bases and J gave up 1 base, with 12 bases separating them. The CDR3 totals 15 residues. The CDR3 nucleotides read TGTGCCAGCAGACGAATGACAGGGAACACCGGGGAGCTGTTTTTT. This sequence encodes CASRRMTGNTGELFF.

The chain recombines TRBV9 with TRBJ1-1, with a tentative D call TRBD1 (5 bases). In germline, CDR1 is SGDLS, CDR2 YYNGEE. CDR3 length: 16 amino acids. With 5 bases removed from V and 1 base from J, the gap between germline ends came to 18 bases. The CDR3 sequence is CASSRDSQVRNTEAFF. CDR3 coding DNA: TGTGCCAGCAGTCGTGACAGCCAAGTTAGGAACACTGAAGCTTTCTTT.